The 30 T cell receptor beta chains presented below share a single source sample, sequenced in a study of T cells in women clearing cervical HPV infection. TCRdb's table, derived via immunoSEQ multiplex PCR, lists solely in-frame clones and lacks some. Here the sample table reports approximately 35,000 clones. The sample consisted of blood buffy coat. All receptors come from a woman aged 18-70 years with a cervical HPV16 infection that either progressed to CIN3+ or cleared (not recorded which).

In the case of this clone: With the read ending 3 residues before the CDR3 end, the germline J gene is used to fill in that end. The chain joins TRBV20-1 to TRBJ2-5, with 10 bases identical to TRBD2. The CDR3 contains 18 residues. Trimming at V came to 5 bases and at J to 1 base, leaving 16 bases not matched to a gene. Germline CDR1 reads DFQATT; CDR2 reads SNEGSKA (reference sequence). The part of the CDR3 DNA that was read is TGCAGTGCTCAGAATTTGCTAGCGGGAGAGGCTTTCCAAGAGACC. Its translation: CSAQNLLAGEAFQET. The full CDR3 reads CSAQNLLAGEAFQETQYF.

The sequenced CDR3 bases are TGCGCCAGCAGCTGGGGGACAGGCGGTTACAATGAG. Encoded protein: CASSWGTGGYNE. The CDR3 reads in full as CASSWGTGGYNEQFF. V and J are TRBV5-1 and TRBJ2-1, with 8 bases aligning to TRBD1. The CDR3 end falls 3 residues outside the read, so it is completed with the germline J gene. CDR1 SGHRS and CDR2 YFSETQ come from the germline V gene. V lost 3 bases and J lost 4; bases outside the gene matches: 6. This CDR3 region has 15 residues.

In regard to this clone: The DNA ends 3 residues before the CDR3 does, and the rest of the CDR3 is filled in from the germline J gene. The rearrangement links TRBV7-6 to TRBJ2-5; a weak D match, TRBD1 (5 bases). Germline CDR1 SGHVS, CDR2 FNYEAQ. V shed 3 bases and J shed 5 bases, with 19 bases lying between them. CDR3 length: 16 amino acids. The part of the CDR3 DNA that was read is TGTGCCAGCAGCTTGTTTGCCAACGGACAAGCGGAGACC. It translates to CASSLFANGQAET. In full, the CDR3 is CASSLFANGQAETQYF.

CDR3 in amino acids: CATISFSVRDEQYF. CDR3 DNA, as far as it was read: TGTGCCACCATTTCGTTTTCTGTTCGGGACGAG. The V and J genes are TRBV24-1 and TRBJ2-7; D is unresolved. The read falls 3 residues short of the CDR3 end, and the missing part is taken from the germline J gene. Germline values: CDR1 KGHDR, CDR2 SFDVKD. The CDR3 totals 14 residues. V was clipped by 8 bases and J by 5 bases, with 18 bases between them.

The CDR3 bases that were read are TGTGCCAGCAGCCCTATGGGTTCTCACTACGAC. The encoded protein is CASSPMGSHYD. The full CDR3 protein reads CASSPMGSHYDYTF. The chain links TRBV7-9 to TRBJ1-2; D is ambiguous. The read finishes 3 residues shy of the CDR3 end, and the germline J gene is used to complete it. Germline V CDR1 and CDR2: SEHNR, FQNEAQ (reference sequence). The CDR3 covers 14 residues.

CDR3 in amino acids: CASSLPLNEQFF. The CDR3 DNA, read in part, is TGTGCCAGCAGCTTACCTCTCAATGAG. This chain links TRBV7-6 with TRBJ2-1; D is ambiguous. The read ends 3 residues shy of where the CDR3 ends; the end is completed using the germline J gene. V was shortened by 2 bases and J by 6 bases, with 5 bases between the two germline ends. Germline V lookup: CDR1 SGHVS, CDR2 FNYEAQ. This CDR3 region has 12 residues.

CDR3 region: CAWSTGGAGSNQPQHF. The CDR3 DNA, read in part, is TGTGCCTGGAGCACAGGGGGCGCGGGAAGCAATCAGCCC. This sequence joins TRBV30 and TRBJ1-5, with 9 bases that match TRBD1. The read stops 3 residues short of the end of the CDR3; the missing end is completed from the germline J gene. This CDR3 is built from 16 residues. The V gene end was trimmed by 3 bases and the J gene end by 1 base; junction bases not matched to a gene: 7. From germline, CDR1 is GTSNPN and CDR2 SVGIG (reference sequence).

A note on this clone: The read is 3 residues too short to cover the CDR3 end, so that end is filled in from the germline J gene. This chain connects TRBV5-1 to TRBJ2-2; 7 positions agree with TRBD1. The CDR3 loop spans 17 amino acids. Per the germline V gene, CDR1 is SGHRS and CDR2 is YFSETQ. Partial CDR3 DNA: TGCGCCAGCAGCTGGGGACAGTATAGCGCAACTAATGAAAAG. It translates to CASSWGQYSATNEK. The whole CDR3 region reads CASSWGQYSATNEKLFF.

Regarding this clone: The CDR3 end is not reached by the read, which stops 3 residues before it; the germline J gene fills it in. The genes are TRBV28 and TRBJ1-5, with D possibly TRBD1 on 5 matching bases. The CDR3 covers 14 residues. Trimming removed 0 bases at V and 7 bases at J, with 10 bases between. Germline V gene data show CDR1 as MDHEN and CDR2 as SYDVKM. The CDR3 here is CASSLWAGWQPQHF. CDR3 DNA (partial): TGTGCCAGCAGTTTATGGGCAGGGTGGCAGCCC.

A word on this clone: The missing CDR3 end, 3 residues past where the read stops, is filled in from the germline J gene. This chain uses TRBV28 with TRBJ2-5; D could derive from TRBD1 or TRBD2 (6 bases each). The CDR3 runs 16 residues. CDR1 is MDHEN and CDR2 is SYDVKM in the germline V gene. Trimming took 5 bases from V and 3 from J, leaving 19 bases between them. The CDR3 spells CASSRPPAGEEETQYF. The DNA read from the CDR3 is TGTGCCAGCAGTCGTCCCCCGGCAGGGGAGGAAGAGACC.

In regard to this clone: Read data end 3 residues before the CDR3 end; the end is taken from the germline J gene. The rearrangement uses TRBV6-1 and TRBJ2-1; 8 positions match TRBD2. Trimming cost V 1 base and J 5 bases; bases outside gene matches: 4. CDR1 and CDR2 from the germline V gene are MNHNS and SASEGT. The CDR3 has 15 amino acids. CDR3 sequence: CASSEGLAHDNEQFF. The DNA read from the CDR3 is TGTGCCAGCAGTGAAGGACTAGCGCACGACAATGAG.

Concerning this clone itself: The CDR3 end falls 3 residues outside the read, so it is completed with the germline J gene. The rearrangement joins TRBV2 to TRBJ2-7, with D unclear. CDR3 length: 12 residues. V gave up 5 bases and J gave up 1 base, with 6 bases separating them. Germline-derived CDR1 and CDR2 are SNHLY and FYNNEI. CDR3 bases read: TGTGCCAGCAGTCAGTCTTCCTACGAG. Its translation: CASSQSSYE. The whole CDR3 is CASSQSSYEQYF.

Comments on this clone: The DNA ends 3 residues before the CDR3 does, and the rest of the CDR3 is filled in from the germline J gene. The chain carries TRBV30 and TRBJ2-7; possibly TRBD1 or TRBD2 for D (7 bases each). V gave up 5 bases and J gave up 4 bases, with 18 bases separating them. Germline CDR1 is GTSNPN and CDR2 is SVGIG (reference sequence). The CDR3 loop spans 14 amino acids. The CDR3 protein is CAWGYGEGAYEQYF. The sequenced CDR3 bases are TGTGCCTGGGGTTACGGGGAGGGGGCTTACGAG.

Points on this clone: The read finishes 3 residues shy of the CDR3 end, and the germline J gene is used to complete it. The genes are TRBV2 and TRBJ1-3; no definite D call. In germline, CDR1 is SNHLY, CDR2 FYNNEI. The CDR3 length is 14 residues. V was cut by 1 base and J by 0 bases, with 4 bases left in between. The CDR3 bases that were read are TGTGCCAGCAGTGAAGGCAGCTCTGGAAACACC. This gives the protein CASSEGSSGNT. The whole CDR3 reads CASSEGSSGNTIYF.

CDR3 residues: CAISVVANQPQYF. Partial CDR3 DNA: TGTGCCATCAGTGTAGTAGCTAATCAGCCG. The chain recombines TRBV10-3 with TRBJ2-3; the D is unclear. The CDR3 extends 3 residues past the end of the read, so its final part is completed from the germline J gene. CDR1 is ENHRY, CDR2 SYGVKD, per germline. The CDR3 sequence is 13 residues long.

Concerning this clone: The read ends 3 residues before the CDR3 terminus; that terminus is restored from the germline J gene. The V and J genes are TRBV7-9 and TRBJ1-6; no reliable D call. V was trimmed by 2 bases and J by 7 bases, leaving 6 bases between them. Germline CDR1 and CDR2: SEHNR and FQNEAQ (reference sequence). CDR3 length: 13 residues. CDR3 amino acids: CASSLSTNSPLHF. Incomplete CDR3 DNA: TGTGCCAGCAGCTTAAGCACCAATTCACCC.

With respect to this clone: The read is 3 residues too short to cover the CDR3 end, so that end is filled in from the germline J gene. The chain employs TRBV19 and TRBJ1-2, with 9 bases fitting TRBD1. The length of the CDR3 is 14 residues. The J segment lost 3 bases and the V segment lost 6 bases, leaving 5 bases of the junction unmatched. CDR1 is LNHDA, CDR2 SQIVND, per germline (reference sequence). The DNA read from the CDR3 is TGTGCCAGTAGCGATCGACAGGGGGACTATGGC. This translates into CASSDRQGDYG. Given in full, the CDR3 is CASSDRQGDYGYTF.

To note about this clone: Read data end 3 residues before the CDR3 end; the end is taken from the germline J gene. The chain combines TRBV10-3 with TRBJ1-2; D is possibly TRBD1 (6 bases). Per germline, CDR1 ENHRY and CDR2 SYGVKD. The CDR3 is 12 amino acids. The V end lost 6 bases, the J end lost 6 bases, and 11 bases lay between the germline ends. CDR3 DNA (partial): TGTGCCATCAGAGAACCAGGGGATGGC. It yields the protein CAIREPGDG. The full CDR3 protein is CAIREPGDGYTF.

In regard to this clone: The CDR3 end is not reached by the read, which stops 3 residues before it; the germline J gene fills it in. The rearrangement uses TRBV5-1 and TRBJ2-7; 7 nucleotides line up with TRBD2. V lost 4 bases to trimming and J lost 5 bases; unmatched junction nucleotides: 6. CDR1 SGHRS and CDR2 YFSETQ come from the germline V gene. CDR3 length: 13 amino acids. The CDR3 DNA, read in part, is TGCGCCAGCAGCGTCTTCGGGACTAACGAG. Its translation is CASSVFGTNE. The whole CDR3 protein is CASSVFGTNEQYF.

As to this clone: The read ends 3 residues before the CDR3 terminus; that terminus is restored from the germline J gene. The genes are TRBV28 and TRBJ2-7; the D gene is possibly TRBD2 (5 bases). V was shortened by 3 bases and J by 6 bases, with 12 bases between the two germline ends. The CDR3 covers 13 residues. Germline CDR1 MDHEN, CDR2 SYDVKM. CDR3 sequence reads: CASSFTRSGEQYF. The part of the CDR3 DNA that was read is TGTGCCAGCAGTTTTACTAGGTCGGGCGAG.

About this clone: The read falls 3 residues short of the CDR3 end, and the missing part is taken from the germline J gene. The gene calls are TRBV6-2 or TRBV6-3 and TRBJ1-2, with D possibly matching TRBD1 (5 bases). The CDR3 runs to 14 residues. CDR1 and CDR2 (germline): MNHEY, SVGEGT. CDR3: CASSYAGLENIYTF. The CDR3 DNA, read in part, is TGTGCCAGCAGTTACGCGGGACTCGAAAACATC.

Turning to this clone: The CDR3 end is not reached by the read, which stops 3 residues before it; the germline J gene fills it in. V gene TRBV5-6 combines with J gene TRBJ1-3; TRBD1 agrees at 7 bases. The V and J ends lost 4 bases and 3 bases, in that order; junction bases with no gene match: 7. Germline assignment: CDR1 SGHDT and CDR2 YYEEEE. The CDR3 contains 15 residues. The CDR3 sequence is CASSGKGQLGNTIYF. CDR3 DNA, as far as it was read: TGTGCCAGCAGCGGAAAGGGACAGCTTGGAAACACC.

Regarding this clone: The read halts 3 residues ahead of the CDR3 end, with the missing end drawn from the germline J gene. The rearrangement uses TRBV19 and TRBJ1-2; TRBD1 is a possible D gene (5 bases). The CDR3 sequence is 15 residues long. Germline CDR1 is LNHDA and CDR2 is SQIVND (reference sequence). The sequenced CDR3 bases are TGTGCCAGTAGTTTATATCAGGGAGAGGACAATGAC. Its translation is CASSLYQGEDND. The full CDR3 protein is CASSLYQGEDNDYTF.

To note about this clone: The read comes to an end 3 residues before the CDR3 does, leaving the germline J gene to fill in the end. The genes are TRBV19 and TRBJ1-2; D not resolved. CDR3 length: 13 residues. From germline, CDR1 is LNHDA and CDR2 SQIVND (reference sequence). The CDR3 is CASSSDYTDTYTF. CDR3 DNA, as far as it was read: TGTGCCAGTAGTTCAGACTACACAGATACC. Full variable domain (missing parts from reference TRBV19 and TRBJ1-2): DGGITQSPKYLFRKEGQNVTLSCEQNLNHDAMYWYRQDPGQGLRLIYYSQIVNDFQKGDIAEGYSVSREKKESFPLTVTSAQKNPTAFYLCASSSDYTDTYTFGSGTRLTVV.

Note on this clone: The sequence runs out 3 residues before the end of the CDR3; the remainder is reconstructed from the germline J gene. The genes are TRBV19 and TRBJ1-5; 9 bases line up with TRBD1. Germline trimming cut 5 bases from V and 4 bases from J; bases unmatched to any gene: 9. The CDR3 contains 16 residues. Per germline, CDR1 LNHDA and CDR2 SQIVND (reference sequence). CDR3 protein: CASSGGGTGMNQPQHF. The DNA read from the CDR3 is TGTGCCAGTAGTGGGGGGGGGACAGGGATGAATCAGCCC.

With respect to this clone: The CDR3 end is not reached by the read, which stops 3 residues before it; the germline J gene fills it in. Within the sample, other DNA sequences also encode this same CDR3. The J gene is TRBJ2-2, the V gene TRBV13; possibly TRBD2 for D (5 bases). Trimming pared 3 bases from V and 4 bases from J, leaving 12 bases between. This CDR3 has 15 residues. From germline, CDR1 is PRHDT and CDR2 FYEKMQ (reference sequence). The DNA read from the CDR3 is TGTGCCAGCAGCTTTATACGGGGTGGCACCGGGGAG. As protein: CASSFIRGGTGE. The whole CDR3 sequence reads CASSFIRGGTGELFF.

Details on this clone: The DNA ends 3 residues before the CDR3 does, and the rest of the CDR3 is filled in from the germline J gene. The J gene is TRBJ2-1, the V gene TRBV19; 10 bases match TRBD1. The CDR3 length is 13 residues. V dropped 9 bases and J dropped 7; count of bases not matched to a gene: 6. Germline V gene lookup returns CDR1 LNHDA and CDR2 SQIVND (reference sequence). Partial CDR3 DNA: TGTGCCAGCCGACAGGGGGCTGGAAATGAG. It codes for CASRQGAGNE. The complete CDR3 reads CASRQGAGNEQFF.

With respect to this clone: The read is 3 residues too short to cover the CDR3 end, so that end is filled in from the germline J gene. V and J are TRBV5-4 and TRBJ2-3; D gene unclear. V lost 4 bases to trimming and J lost 2 bases, with 11 bases between them. The CDR3 length is 14 residues. Germline lookup yields CDR1 SGHNT and CDR2 YYREEE (reference sequence). CDR3 in amino acids: CASSPGLVTDTQYF. The CDR3 bases that were read are TGTGCCAGCAGCCCAGGTCTGGTCACAGATACG.

Comments on this clone: The read ends 3 residues shy of where the CDR3 ends; the end is completed using the germline J gene. J is TRBJ2-7 and V is TRBV29-1; 7 bases match TRBD1. Germline-derived CDR1 and CDR2 are SQVTM and ANQGSEA. The CDR3 contains 10 residues. The junction had 1 base not matched to a gene; V was cut back by 5 bases and J by 6 bases. Here the CDR3 reads CSVSGGEQYF. The part of the CDR3 DNA that was read is TGCAGCGTTTCAGGGGGCGAG.

In regard to this clone: The sequenced fragment ends 3 residues before the CDR3 boundary, so the rest is inferred from the germline J gene. V and J are TRBV14 and TRBJ2-7, with 9 bases lining up with TRBD2. Trimming removed 1 base from V and 0 bases from J; junction bases left unmatched: 7. Germline V lookup: CDR1 SGHDN, CDR2 FVKESK. The length of the CDR3 is 17 residues. CDR3 DNA (partial): TGTGCCAGCAGCCAAGTCCGACTAGCGGCCAGCTCCTACGAG. Its protein is CASSQVRLAASSYE. In full, the CDR3 reads CASSQVRLAASSYEQYF.